Below, one T cell receptor (beta chain) is given with its context. The source of the sample is a study of shared clonotypes between healthy human individuals. CD4+ cells yielded CD45RA+ naive and CD45RA-negative memory subsets. The V and J ends lost 7 bases and 1 base respectively, with 10 bases between them. CDR3 length equals 13 residues. Germline V CDR1 and CDR2: SGHTA, FQGTGA. TCRdb's table, derived via immunoSEQ multiplex PCR, lists solely in-frame clones and lacks some. The profile shows about 680,000 clones, roughly 70% of them singletons. The origin of this receptor is a woman aged 25-40 years in good health. Sequencing input: memory CD4+ T cells sorted from blood. As for subset: CD45RA-negative fraction. The chain has TRBV7-3 and TRBJ1-1; maybe TRBD1 (6 bases). In nucleotides, the CDR3 is TGTGCCAGCAAACTGACAGGGAACACTGAAGCTTTCTTT. It translates to CASKLTGNTEAFF. Supplemented by reference TRBV7-3 and TRBJ1-1, the full variable domain reads GAGVSQTPSNKVTEKGKYVELRCDPISGHTALYWYRQSLGQGPEFLIYFQGTGAADDSGLPNDRFFAVRPEGSVSTLKIQRTERGDSAVYLCASKLTGNTEAFFGQGTRLTVV.